The rows below give T cell receptor beta chains drawn from one sample of a study of blood T cell repertoires in COVID-19. The data were produced by immunoSEQ multiplex PCR, yet TCRdb's version contains in-frame clones alone and is incomplete. The sample holds around 68,000 clones, around 80% seen once. The sample consisted of peripheral blood. Receptor source: a human donor in a cohort sampled during active COVID-19. CDR3s leave out the opening cysteine and the closing phenylalanine or tryptophan. The order of the fields is V gene, J gene, CDR3 protein.

TRBV5-6,TRBJ2-1,ASSVDTYNEQF
TRBV6-1,TRBJ2-3,ASSDPPGVDTQY
TRBV9,TRBJ2-4,ASSVPPRTSLAKNIQY
TRBV2,TRBJ1-1,ASSLRQGAGTEAF
TRBV6-5,TRBJ2-7,ASSYGDGQGDEQY
TRBV10-3,TRBJ2-1,AISESIAGGNANEQF
TRBV2,TRBJ1-3,ASSSPAGNTIY
TRBV29-1,TRBJ2-5,SVGGTQETQY
TRBV27,TRBJ1-5,ASSFNGEEPQH
TRBV7-9,TRBJ2-1,ASSLGVLAGVNEQF
TRBV19,TRBJ2-3,ASSRDRETDTQY
TRBV5-1,TRBJ2-1,ASSIGAPEQF
TRBV27,TRBJ1-3,ASSPGFGNTIY